This T cell receptor beta chain was captured in a study of blood T cell repertoires in COVID-19. Participants were aged roughly 18 to 89 years from approximately 24 US areas. Trimming shortened V by 1 base and J by 12 bases, and 17 bases separated the two germline ends. The CDR3 length is 14 residues. Germline V gives CDR1 SGDLS, CDR2 YYNGEE. Sequencing was performed with immunoSEQ multiplex PCR; in TCRdb, only in-frame clones are kept and a portion is missing. The sample records hundreds of thousands of clones, roughly 86% being singletons. Many counts were recorded for this clone. The sample taken for sequencing was PBMCs or T cells enriched from blood (not recorded which). The TCR sequence derives from a woman aged 50 to 60 who had recovered from COVID-19. The chain combines TRBV9 with TRBJ2-1, with D unclear. Here the CDR3 DNA reads TGTGCCAGCAGCGTACAAGAGCACGAGAACCGGCAGTTCTTC. This translates into CASSVQEHENRQFF.